This T cell receptor beta chain comes out of a study of T-cell reconstitution after alpha-beta-depleted transplantation in children. Study-wide findings and caveats: The study traced high day-60 TCRbeta diversity in some patients to surviving recipient T cells and thymic progenitors. One year after transplant, T-cell counts and diversity came mostly from newly produced T cells. Expanded graft clones numbering several hundred reportedly gave rise to alpha-beta T cells about two months after transplant.

For TCRbeta, the library was prepared with unique molecular identifiers. In TCRdb, the PCR reads were re-called with MiXCR into one record per CDR3 protein. Of fewer than 550,000 distinct CDR3 sequences listed, roughly 11% were seen once; the top ten hold less than 15%. In regard to this clonotype: Its specificity is not known.

This material consisted of PBMCs, mostly from graft donor cells, taken 180 days after TCRalphabeta/CD19-depleted stem cell transplant. The clonotype originates from a female patient aged 2-9 years who had a stem cell transplant for aplastic anemia, so the T cells may come from the graft donor.

Here the CDR3 reads CASSLGTGGIWEQYF. The CDR3 DNA sequence: TGCGCCAGCAGCCTAGGGACAGGGGGCATCTGGGAGCAGTACTTC. The chain carries TRBV5-1 and TRBJ2-7; 12 nucleotides line up with TRBD1. This CDR3 spans 15 amino acids. Losses at the gene ends were 4 bases for V and 7 bases for J; bases not matched to a gene: 9. Germline assignment: CDR1 SGHRS and CDR2 YFSETQ. Combining the CDR3 with reference TRBV5-1 and TRBJ2-7 gives the whole variable domain KAGVTQTPRYLIKTRGQQVTLSCSPISGHRSVSWYQQTPGQGLQFLFEYFSETQRNKGNFPGRFSGRQFSNSRSEMNVSTLELGDSALYLCASSLGTGGIWEQYFGPGTRLTVT.